The present T cell receptor (beta chain) was sequenced within a study of chemoradiotherapy in HPV16-positive cancers. Germline V gives CDR1 SNHLY, CDR2 FYNNEI. The CDR3 spans 15 residues. The assay was immunoSEQ multiplex PCR, and TCRdb's table has in-frame clones only and misses some. Altogether about 12,000 clones are present, around 85% being singletons, with the ten largest covering roughly 5.5%. Concerning this clone itself: One junction end disagrees with the germline gene, perhaps due to a read error.

The sequencing here drew on blood, taken from a patient who underwent chemoradiotherapy. The TCR was taken from a human donor with HPV-associated anogenital cancer. V and J are TRBV2 and TRBJ1-1, with 7 bases fitting TRBD1. The chain's CDR3 is CASREGDREGGEAFF. In DNA form, the CDR3 reads TGTGCCAGCAGGGAAGGAGACAGGGAAGGCGGTGAAGCTTTCTTT.